A selection of T cell receptor beta chains follows, all from one sample in a study of blood T cell repertoires in COVID-19. The data were produced by immunoSEQ multiplex PCR, yet TCRdb's version contains in-frame clones alone and is incomplete. The sample yields some 320,000 clones, around 87% seen once. The sample was PBMCs or T cells enriched from blood (not recorded which). The source of these receptors is a woman in her 30s who had recovered from COVID-19. Both conserved end residues are part of each CDR3. The order of the fields is V gene, clone size, D gene, J gene, CDR3 length, CDR3 DNA, CDR3 protein. D genes are given only for firm matches. Rows may omit the clone size; those that give it use once, few, many or a size class.

TRBV6-2/TRBV6-3	.	TRBD1	TRBJ1-5	16	TGTGCCAGCAGTTACTCAGGGGACAGAGTAAGTCAGCCCCAGCATTTT	CASSYSGDRVSQPQHF
TRBV4-3	.	.	TRBJ1-2	17	TGCGCCAGCAGCCATAATTCCCCCGCGCGTGCTAACTATGGCTACACCTTC	CASSHNSPARANYGYTF
TRBV4-1	.	.	TRBJ2-7	14	TGCGCCAGCAGCCAAGATCTATTGATCTCTGAGCAGTACTTC	CASSQDLLISEQYF
TRBV6-5	.	TRBD1	TRBJ1-3	16	TGTGCCAGCAGTTACGGGACAGGGTGGTCTGGAAACACCATATATTTT	CASSYGTGWSGNTIYF
TRBV4-1	.	.	TRBJ1-1	14	TGCGCCAGCAGCTTCCCGGGGGGGAACACTGAAGCTTTCTTT	CASSFPGGNTEAFF
TRBV10-3	.	.	TRBJ2-3	17	TGTGCCATCAGTGAGTCGGGTAGGGGACTTAACACAGATACGCAGTATTTT	CAISESGRGLNTDTQYF
TRBV5-5	few	.	TRBJ2-2	14	TGTGCCAGCGGCCGGACAGTGCCCGCCGGGGAGCTGTTTTTT	CASGRTVPAGELFF
TRBV4-1	once	TRBD1	TRBJ1-2	15	TGCGCCAGCAGCCAAGAAGAGGGGGCGAGCTATGGCTACACCTTC	CASSQEEGASYGYTF
TRBV30	once	TRBD1	TRBJ1-2	13	TGTGCCTGGAGTCCGGGACAGGGGGAGGGCTACACCTTC	CAWSPGQGEGYTF
TRBV27	.	.	TRBJ1-2	16	TGTGCCAGCAGTCGAACAGTCGACAGACTTAACTATGGCTACACCTTC	CASSRTVDRLNYGYTF
TRBV27	.	TRBD2	TRBJ2-3	17	TGTGCCAGCAGCTTAGGACTAGCGGTATCTAGCACAGATACGCAGTATTTT	CASSLGLAVSSTDTQYF
TRBV9	.	.	TRBJ1-3	14	TGTGCCAGCAGCGTAGGACAGGCTGGAAACACCATATATTTT	CASSVGQAGNTIYF
TRBV4-2	.	TRBD1	TRBJ1-3	17	TGTGCCAGCAGCCAAGAAGGGGGCTTAGGATTTGGAAACACCATATATTTT	CASSQEGGLGFGNTIYF
TRBV5-1	.	TRBD1	TRBJ1-1	15	TGCGCCAGCAGCTTGCAGGGGGCGGGTATGACTGAAGCTTTCTTT	CASSLQGAGMTEAFF
TRBV6-5	.	.	TRBJ1-1	14	TGTGCCAGCAGTCCGGCCGGGAGGTTCACTGAAGCTTTCTTT	CASSPAGRFTEAFF
TRBV6-1	.	.	TRBJ1-2	14	TGTGCCAGCAGTGAAGGGGGGCACATCTATGGCTACACCTTC	CASSEGGHIYGYTF
TRBV19	.	TRBD1	TRBJ1-5	17	TGTGCCAGTAGTAAAGAGACAGGGGGAGTGAGCAATCAGCCCCAGCATTTT	CASSKETGGVSNQPQHF
TRBV7-2	once	.	TRBJ1-2	13	TGTGCCAGCAGCTTAGCGAGTTCCTATGGCTACACCTTC	CASSLASSYGYTF
TRBV19	.	.	TRBJ2-3	14	TGTGCCAGTAGTATAAAAGGAGCAACAGATACGCAGTATTTT	CASSIKGATDTQYF
TRBV11-2	.	.	TRBJ2-2	18	TGTGCCAGCAGCCCCCACTCCGGCGGAGCCCTTGGGACCGGGGAGCTGTTTTTT	CASSPHSGGALGTGELFF